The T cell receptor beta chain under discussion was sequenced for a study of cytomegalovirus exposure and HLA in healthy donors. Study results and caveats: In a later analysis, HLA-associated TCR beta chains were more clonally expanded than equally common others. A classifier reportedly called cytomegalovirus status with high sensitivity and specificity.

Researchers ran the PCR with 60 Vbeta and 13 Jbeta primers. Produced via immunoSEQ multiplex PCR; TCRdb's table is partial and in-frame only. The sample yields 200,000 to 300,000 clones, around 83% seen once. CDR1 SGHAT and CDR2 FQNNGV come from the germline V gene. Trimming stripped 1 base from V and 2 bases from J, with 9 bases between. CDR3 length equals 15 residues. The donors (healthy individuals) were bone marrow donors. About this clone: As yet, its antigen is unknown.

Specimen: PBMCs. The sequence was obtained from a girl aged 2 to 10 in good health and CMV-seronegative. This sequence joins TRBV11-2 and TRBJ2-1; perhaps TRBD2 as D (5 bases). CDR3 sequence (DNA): TGTGCCAGCAGCTTAGGGGGAGCGGCCTACAATGAGCAGTTCTTC. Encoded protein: CASSLGGAAYNEQFF.